A single sample gave rise to the 19 T cell receptor beta chains below, sequenced in a study of cytomegalovirus exposure and HLA in healthy donors (dated by TCRdb to the late 2010s). Library generation was performed with the immunoSEQ multiplex PCR assay. The multiplex PCR relied on a mix of 60 forward primers for TCR Vbeta segments and 13 reverse primers for TCR Jbeta segments. TCRdb's version of the immuneACCESS table is confined to in-frame rearrangements and falls short of the full clone set. An unresolved V gene accounts for under half of the shortfall where checked; the remainder is of unknown origin. The sample includes 100,000 to 150,000 clones, with less than 85% observed a single time. The leading ten clones occupy 8.9% of the sample. Input material: PBMCs. These receptor sequences come from a man aged 30 to 45 in good health and CMV-seropositive.

This chain connects TRBV19 to TRBJ2-2; TRBD1 is a possible D gene (5 bases). The CDR3 sequence is 14 residues long. V was pared by 2 bases and J by 7 bases, with 11 bases between. The V gene's germline CDR1 is LNHDA and CDR2 SQIVND (reference sequence). The CDR3 DNA reads TGTGCCAGTAGTATATGGGGCCCTCGCGGGGAGCTGTTTTTT. This codes for CASSIWGPRGELFF. Supplemented by reference TRBV19 and TRBJ2-2, the full variable domain reads DGGITQSPKYLFRKEGQNVTLSCEQNLNHDAMYWYRQDPGQGLRLIYYSQIVNDFQKGDIAEGYSVSREKKESFPLTVTSAQKNPTAFYLCASSIWGPRGELFFGEGSRLTVL.

The chain uses TRBV18 and TRBJ1-2, with 9 bases aligning to TRBD1. The CDR3 has 13 amino acids. J gave up 7 bases and V 5 bases, and 5 bases lay outside the gene matches. The germline V gene has CDR1 KGHSH and CDR2 LQKENI. CDR3 in amino acids: CASSTDRGFGYTF. As DNA, the CDR3 is TGTGCCAGCTCAACAGACAGGGGGTTTGGCTACACCTTC.

The J gene is TRBJ2-5, the V gene TRBV6-5; 12 bases map to TRBD2. CDR1 and CDR2 from the germline V gene are MNHEY and SVGAGI. Losses at the gene ends were 6 bases for V and 5 bases for J; bases not matched to a gene: 7. The CDR3 is made up of 15 amino acids. The CDR3 sequence is CASRMTSGGGETQYF. For the CDR3, the DNA is TGTGCCAGCAGGATGACTAGCGGGGGCGGGGAGACCCAGTACTTC.

The chain employs TRBV5-1 and TRBJ1-1, with a weak D call TRBD1 (6 bases). CDR1 and CDR2 (germline): SGHRS, YFSETQ. The CDR3 totals 16 residues. V dropped 1 base and J dropped 0 bases, with 13 bases sitting between them. The CDR3 here is CASSLMQGLMNTEAFF. The DNA of the CDR3 is TGCGCCAGCAGCTTGATGCAGGGGCTAATGAACACTGAAGCTTTCTTT.

V and J are TRBV27 and TRBJ1-6, with a possible D match to TRBD1 (6 bases). The CDR3 has 14 residues. CDR1 MNHEY and CDR2 SMNVEV come from the germline V gene (reference sequence). The ends were cut back, 6 bases at V and 6 bases at J, with 12 bases in the middle. The CDR3 loop is CASSPRGANSPLHF. The CDR3 bases are TGTGCCAGCAGCCCCAGGGGAGCTAATTCACCCCTCCACTTT.

The J gene is TRBJ1-5, the V gene TRBV4-1, with 7 nucleotides matching TRBD1. Trimming cost V 1 base and J 0 bases; bases outside gene matches: 3. The CDR3 is made up of 16 amino acids. Germline V lookup: CDR1 MGHRA, CDR2 YSYEKL. The CDR3 sequence is CASSQAGTDSNQPQHF. CDR3 coding DNA: TGCGCCAGCAGCCAAGCAGGGACAGATAGCAATCAGCCCCAGCATTTT.

The gene calls are TRBV5-1 and TRBJ1-1; D is perhaps TRBD1 (5 bases). The CDR3 sequence is 17 residues long. In germline, CDR1 is SGHRS, CDR2 YFSETQ. The ends were cut back, 8 bases at V and 0 bases at J, with 23 bases in the middle. CDR3 region: CARSGWTEGSMNTEAFF. In DNA form, the CDR3 reads TGCGCCAGGTCAGGGTGGACGGAGGGGAGTATGAACACTGAAGCTTTCTTT.

The rearrangement joins TRBV7-2 to TRBJ1-2, with 8 bases that match TRBD1. The CDR3 length is 16 residues. Germline-derived CDR1 and CDR2 are SGHTA and FQGNSA. The V segment lost 2 bases and the J segment 3 bases; nucleotides outside the gene matches: 8. The CDR3 region has the DNA TGTGCCAGCAGCTTACCCGAGACAGGGGAGCACTATGGCTACACCTTC. This encodes CASSLPETGEHYGYTF.

The V and J genes are TRBV19 and TRBJ1-2, with TRBD1 matching 8 bases. This CDR3 has 15 amino acids. From germline, CDR1 is LNHDA and CDR2 SQIVND (reference sequence). The V gene end was trimmed by 3 bases and the J gene end by 1 base; junction bases not matched to a gene: 4. CDR3 region: CASSIPQGDNYGYTF. The CDR3 coding sequence is TGTGCCAGTAGTATCCCACAGGGGGATAACTATGGCTACACCTTC. Supplemented by reference TRBV19 and TRBJ1-2, the full variable domain reads DGGITQSPKYLFRKEGQNVTLSCEQNLNHDAMYWYRQDPGQGLRLIYYSQIVNDFQKGDIAEGYSVSREKKESFPLTVTSAQKNPTAFYLCASSIPQGDNYGYTFGSGTRLTVV.

V and J are TRBV5-5 and TRBJ2-5; 7 bases match TRBD1. This CDR3 has 15 amino acids. Trimming removed 2 bases from V and 1 base from J; junction bases left unmatched: 5. Germline loops: CDR1 SGHKS, CDR2 YYEKEE (reference sequence). CDR3 amino acids: CASSLGGRRQETQYF. The CDR3 nucleotides are TGTGCCAGCAGCTTAGGGGGCCGCCGCCAAGAGACCCAGTACTTC.

This sequence joins TRBV19 and TRBJ2-1, with TRBD1 matching 8 bases. The junction had 15 bases not matched to a gene; V was cut back by 9 bases and J by 8 bases. The germline V gene has CDR1 LNHDA and CDR2 SQIVND (reference sequence). This CDR3 comprises 15 residues. The CDR3 DNA follows: TGTGCCAGAGAACACCAGGGGGCGCGGATTGATGAGCAGTTCTTC. Its translation is CAREHQGARIDEQFF. Supplemented by reference TRBV19 and TRBJ2-1, the full variable domain reads DGGITQSPKYLFRKEGQNVTLSCEQNLNHDAMYWYRQDPGQGLRLIYYSQIVNDFQKGDIAEGYSVSREKKESFPLTVTSAQKNPTAFYLCAREHQGARIDEQFFGPGTRLTVL.

This clone has just a few counts. The chain has TRBV6-5 and TRBJ2-1; possibly TRBD2 for D (5 bases). The ends were cut back, 0 bases at V and 0 bases at J, with 6 bases in the middle. CDR1 and CDR2 (germline): MNHEY, SVGAGI. The CDR3 consists of 15 residues. The DNA of the CDR3 is TGTGCCAGCAGTTACTCGGGGAGCTCCTACAATGAGCAGTTCTTC. Its translation is CASSYSGSSYNEQFF.

The chain carries TRBV12-5 and TRBJ1-6; 7 bases are shared with TRBD1. The CDR3 runs to 14 residues. CDR1 and CDR2 (germline): LGHNT, FRNRAP. Trimming took 6 bases from V and 7 from J; bases not matched to a gene: 6. CDR3 DNA: TGTGCTAGTGGAAGGGACAGTCGCAATTCACCCCTCCACTTT. This gives the protein CASGRDSRNSPLHF.

The genes are TRBV9 and TRBJ2-2; 11 bases fit TRBD1. V trimming: 5 bases; J trimming: 6 bases; junction bases outside the gene matches: 9. Germline CDR1 reads SGDLS; CDR2 reads YYNGEE. The CDR3 covers 16 residues. This CDR3 is CASSGPGQGASGELFF. CDR3 nucleotides: TGTGCCAGCAGTGGACCTGGACAGGGGGCATCCGGGGAGCTGTTTTTT.

The CDR3 sequence: CASSVNPGGGLASEQYF. CDR3 DNA sequence: TGTGCCAGCAGCGTAAACCCAGGGGGGGGACTAGCATCCGAGCAGTACTTC. The chain couples TRBV9 to TRBJ2-7; TRBD2 aligns across 9 bases. V lost 1 base, J lost 6 bases, and 14 bases stayed unmatched. Germline lookup yields CDR1 SGDLS and CDR2 YYNGEE. This CDR3 spans 17 amino acids. Complete variable domain (other parts from reference TRBV9 and TRBJ2-7): DSGVTQTPKHLITATGQRVTLRCSPRSGDLSVYWYQQSLDQGLQFLIQYYNGEERAKGNILERFSAQQFPDLHSELNLSSLELGDSALYFCASSVNPGGGLASEQYFGPGTRLTVT.

The chain has TRBV11-3 and TRBJ1-6, with D possibly being TRBD1 (5 bases). The germline V gene has CDR1 SGHNT and CDR2 YENEEA. The length of the CDR3 is 13 residues. The V end lost 3 bases, the J end lost 8 bases, and 8 bases lay between the germline ends. The CDR3 coding sequence is TGTGCCAGCAGCTTTGGGGGGGATTCACCCCTCCACTTT. Translation: CASSFGGDSPLHF. Based on the CDR3 plus reference TRBV11-3 and TRBJ1-6, the full variable domain is EAGVVQSPRYKIIEKKQPVAFWCNPISGHNTLYWYLQNLGQGPELLIRYENEEAVDDSQLPKDRFSAERLKGVDSTLKIQPAELGDSAVYLCASSFGGDSPLHFGNGTRLTVT.

The chain has TRBV9 and TRBJ2-5; 13 bases map to TRBD2. Germline V gives CDR1 SGDLS, CDR2 YYNGEE. V gave up 0 bases and J gave up 5 bases; unmatched junction bases: 4. There are 16 residues in the CDR3. Written as DNA, the CDR3 is TGTGCCAGCAGCGTAGGACTAGCGGGGGGCGGGGAGACCCAGTACTTC. Amino acids: CASSVGLAGGGETQYF. Full variable domain (outside the CDR3, taken from reference TRBV9 and TRBJ2-5): DSGVTQTPKHLITATGQRVTLRCSPRSGDLSVYWYQQSLDQGLQFLIQYYNGEERAKGNILERFSAQQFPDLHSELNLSSLELGDSALYFCASSVGLAGGGETQYFGPGTRLLVL.

This clone was found a few times. The chain has TRBV11-2 and TRBJ2-7; 7 nucleotides align to TRBD1. This CDR3 has 14 amino acids. Germline lookup yields CDR1 SGHAT and CDR2 FQNNGV. V gave up 1 base and J gave up 3 bases; unmatched junction bases: 3. CDR3 bases: TGTGCCAGCAGCTTAGTGGACAGGCACTACGAGCAGTACTTC. Amino acids: CASSLVDRHYEQYF. Full variable domain (missing parts from reference TRBV11-2 and TRBJ2-7): EAGVAQSPRYKIIEKRQSVAFWCNPISGHATLYWYQQILGQGPKLLIQFQNNGVVDDSQLPKDRFSAERLKGVDSTLKIQPAKLEDSAVYLCASSLVDRHYEQYFGPGTRLTVT.

This clone was observed once. The chain links TRBV7-2 to TRBJ1-2; 10 bases fit TRBD1. The germline V gene has CDR1 SGHTA and CDR2 FQGNSA. J gave up 4 bases and V 5 bases, and 4 bases lay outside the gene matches. This CDR3 has 14 residues. The CDR3 loop reads CASSPGQGFYGYTF. The DNA of the CDR3 is TGTGCCAGCAGCCCGGGACAGGGGTTCTATGGCTACACCTTC.